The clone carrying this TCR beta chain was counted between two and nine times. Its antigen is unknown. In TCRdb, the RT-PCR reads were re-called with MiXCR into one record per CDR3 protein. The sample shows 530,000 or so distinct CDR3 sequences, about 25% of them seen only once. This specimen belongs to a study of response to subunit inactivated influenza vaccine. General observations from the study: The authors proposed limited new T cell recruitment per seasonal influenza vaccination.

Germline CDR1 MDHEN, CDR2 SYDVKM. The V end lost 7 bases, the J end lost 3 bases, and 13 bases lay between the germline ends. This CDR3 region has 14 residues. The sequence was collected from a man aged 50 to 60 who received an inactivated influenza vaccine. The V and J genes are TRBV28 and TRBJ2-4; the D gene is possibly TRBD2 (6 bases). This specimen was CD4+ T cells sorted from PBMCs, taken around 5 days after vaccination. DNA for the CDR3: TGTGCCAGCATTGACCCGGGGGTCAAAAACATTCAGTACTTC. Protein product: CASIDPGVKNIQYF.